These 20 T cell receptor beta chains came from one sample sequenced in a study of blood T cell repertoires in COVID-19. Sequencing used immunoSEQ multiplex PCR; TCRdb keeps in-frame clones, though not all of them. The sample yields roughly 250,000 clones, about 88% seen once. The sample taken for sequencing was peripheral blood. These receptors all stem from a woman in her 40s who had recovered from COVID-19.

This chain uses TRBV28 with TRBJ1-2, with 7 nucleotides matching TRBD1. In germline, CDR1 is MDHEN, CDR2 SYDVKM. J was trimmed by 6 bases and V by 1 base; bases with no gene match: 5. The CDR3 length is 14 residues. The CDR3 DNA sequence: TGTGCCAGCAGTTTATACCGAGGGGGCAATGGCTACACCTTC. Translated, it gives CASSLYRGGNGYTF.

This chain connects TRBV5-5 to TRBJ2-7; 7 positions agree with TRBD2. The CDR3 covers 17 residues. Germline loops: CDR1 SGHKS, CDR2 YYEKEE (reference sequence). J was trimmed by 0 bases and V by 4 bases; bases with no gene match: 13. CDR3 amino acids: CASSEGPLAESSYEQYF. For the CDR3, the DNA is TGTGCCAGCAGCGAAGGCCCCCTAGCGGAGAGCTCCTACGAGCAGTACTTC.

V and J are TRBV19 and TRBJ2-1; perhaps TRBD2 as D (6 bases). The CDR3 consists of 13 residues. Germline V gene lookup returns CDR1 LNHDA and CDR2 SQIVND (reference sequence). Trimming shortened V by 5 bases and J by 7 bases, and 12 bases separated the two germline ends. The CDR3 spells CASSLLAVNEQFF. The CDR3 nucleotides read TGTGCCAGTAGTTTACTAGCTGTAAATGAGCAGTTCTTC.

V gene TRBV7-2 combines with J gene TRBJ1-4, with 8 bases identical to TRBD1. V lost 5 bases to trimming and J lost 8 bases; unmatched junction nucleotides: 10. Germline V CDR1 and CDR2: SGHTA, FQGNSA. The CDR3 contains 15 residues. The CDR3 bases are TGTGCCAGCAGCCGCGGACAGGGCAAAAGCGAAAAACTGTTTTTT. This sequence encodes CASSRGQGKSEKLFF. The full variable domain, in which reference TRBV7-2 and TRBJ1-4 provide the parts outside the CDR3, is GAGVSQSPSNKVTEKGKDVELRCDPISGHTALYWYRQSLGQGLEFLIYFQGNSAPDKSGLPSDRFSAERTGGSVSTLTIQRTQQEDSAVYLCASSRGQGKSEKLFFGSGTQLSVL.

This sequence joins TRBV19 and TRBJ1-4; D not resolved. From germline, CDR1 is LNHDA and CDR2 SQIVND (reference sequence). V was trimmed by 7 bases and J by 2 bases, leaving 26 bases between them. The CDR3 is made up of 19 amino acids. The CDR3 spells CASILPQEVGDRTNEKLFF. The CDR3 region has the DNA TGTGCCAGTATCCTACCTCAGGAGGTTGGGGATCGGACTAATGAAAAACTGTTTTTT.

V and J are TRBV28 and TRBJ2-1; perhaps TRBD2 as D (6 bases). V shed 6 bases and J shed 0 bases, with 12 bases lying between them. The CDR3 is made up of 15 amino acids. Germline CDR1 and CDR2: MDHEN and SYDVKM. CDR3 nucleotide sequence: TGTGCCAGCAGGCCCGCGGGATTCTCCTACAATGAGCAGTTCTTC. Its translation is CASRPAGFSYNEQFF.

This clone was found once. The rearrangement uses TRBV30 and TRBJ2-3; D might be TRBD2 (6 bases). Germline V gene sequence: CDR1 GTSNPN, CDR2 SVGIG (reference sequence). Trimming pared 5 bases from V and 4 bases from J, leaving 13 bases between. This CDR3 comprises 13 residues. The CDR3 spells CAWAQRRADTQYF. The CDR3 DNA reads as TGTGCCTGGGCCCAGCGGAGGGCAGATACGCAGTATTTT.

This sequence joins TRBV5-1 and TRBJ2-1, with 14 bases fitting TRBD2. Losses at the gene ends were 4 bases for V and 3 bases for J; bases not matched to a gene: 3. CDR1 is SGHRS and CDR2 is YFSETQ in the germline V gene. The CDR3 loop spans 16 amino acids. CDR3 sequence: CASSGGLAGDYNEQFF. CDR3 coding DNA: TGCGCCAGCAGCGGGGGACTAGCGGGAGACTACAATGAGCAGTTCTTC.

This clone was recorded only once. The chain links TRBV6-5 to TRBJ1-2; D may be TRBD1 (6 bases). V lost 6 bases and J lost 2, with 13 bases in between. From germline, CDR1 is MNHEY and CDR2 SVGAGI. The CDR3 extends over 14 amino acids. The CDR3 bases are TGTGCCAGCAGGGACCGGGACACAAACTATGGCTACACCTTC. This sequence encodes CASRDRDTNYGYTF.

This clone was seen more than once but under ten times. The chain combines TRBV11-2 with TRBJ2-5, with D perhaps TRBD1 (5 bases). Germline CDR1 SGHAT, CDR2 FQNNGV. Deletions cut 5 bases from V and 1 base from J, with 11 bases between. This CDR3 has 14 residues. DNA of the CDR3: TGTGCCAGCAGCCTACACAGGAGCCAAGAGACCCAGTACTTC. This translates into CASSLHRSQETQYF.

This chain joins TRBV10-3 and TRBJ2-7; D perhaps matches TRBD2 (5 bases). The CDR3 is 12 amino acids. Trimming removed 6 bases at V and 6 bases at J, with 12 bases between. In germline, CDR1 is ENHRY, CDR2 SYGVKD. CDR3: CAISRSSGEQYF. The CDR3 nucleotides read TGTGCCATCAGCCGTTCGAGCGGCGAGCAGTACTTC.

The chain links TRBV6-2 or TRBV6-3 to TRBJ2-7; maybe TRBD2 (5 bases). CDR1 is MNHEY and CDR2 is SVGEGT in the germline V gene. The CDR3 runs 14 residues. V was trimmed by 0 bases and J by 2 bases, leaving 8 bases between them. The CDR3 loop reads CASSYSFGAYEQYF. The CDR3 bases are TGTGCCAGCAGTTACTCGTTCGGGGCCTACGAGCAGTACTTC.

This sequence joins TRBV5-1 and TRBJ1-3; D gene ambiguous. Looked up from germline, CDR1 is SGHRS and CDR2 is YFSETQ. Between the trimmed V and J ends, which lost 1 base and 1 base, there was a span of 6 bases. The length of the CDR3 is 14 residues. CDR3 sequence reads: CASSLSQSGNTIYF. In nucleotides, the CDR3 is TGCGCCAGCAGCTTGTCCCAGTCTGGAAACACCATATATTTT.

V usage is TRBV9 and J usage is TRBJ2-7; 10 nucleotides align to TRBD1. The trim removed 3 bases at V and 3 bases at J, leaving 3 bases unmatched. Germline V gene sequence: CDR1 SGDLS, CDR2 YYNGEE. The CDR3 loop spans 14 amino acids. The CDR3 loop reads CASSEGDRGYEQYF. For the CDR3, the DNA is TGTGCCAGCAGCGAGGGGGACAGGGGCTACGAGCAGTACTTC.

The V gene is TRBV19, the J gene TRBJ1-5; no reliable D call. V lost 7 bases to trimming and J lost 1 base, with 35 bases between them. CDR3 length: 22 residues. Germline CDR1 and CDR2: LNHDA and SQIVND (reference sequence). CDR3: CASTQSGPAAGSALRSNQPQHF. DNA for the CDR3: TGTGCCAGTACCCAGAGTGGCCCGGCCGCCGGGAGTGCCCTGAGGAGCAATCAGCCCCAGCATTTT.

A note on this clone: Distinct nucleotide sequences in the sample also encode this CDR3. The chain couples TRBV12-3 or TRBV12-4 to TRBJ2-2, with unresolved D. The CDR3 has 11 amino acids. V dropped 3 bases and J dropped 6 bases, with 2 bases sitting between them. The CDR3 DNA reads TGTGCCAGCAGTTTCTCCGGGGAGCTGTTTTTT. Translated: CASSFSGELFF.

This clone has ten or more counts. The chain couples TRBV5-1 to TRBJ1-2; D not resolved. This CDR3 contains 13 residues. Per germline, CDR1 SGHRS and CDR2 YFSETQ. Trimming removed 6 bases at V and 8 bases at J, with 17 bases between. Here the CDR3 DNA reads TGCGCCAGCACCTCCGCGGGTCACCAGGGCTACACCTTC. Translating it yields CASTSAGHQGYTF.

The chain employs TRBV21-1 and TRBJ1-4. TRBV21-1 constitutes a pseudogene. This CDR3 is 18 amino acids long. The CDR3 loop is CASSPERGGVGTNEKLFF. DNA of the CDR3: TGTGCCAGCAGCCCCGAGAGGGGAGGGGTCGGAACTAATGAAAAACTGTTTTTT.

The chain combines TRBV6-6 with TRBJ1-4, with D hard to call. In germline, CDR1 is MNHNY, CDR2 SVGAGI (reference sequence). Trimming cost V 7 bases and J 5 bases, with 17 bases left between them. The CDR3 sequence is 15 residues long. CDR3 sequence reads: CASTSPGRGNEKLFF. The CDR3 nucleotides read TGTGCCAGCACTTCCCCTGGTCGGGGAAATGAAAAACTGTTTTTT.

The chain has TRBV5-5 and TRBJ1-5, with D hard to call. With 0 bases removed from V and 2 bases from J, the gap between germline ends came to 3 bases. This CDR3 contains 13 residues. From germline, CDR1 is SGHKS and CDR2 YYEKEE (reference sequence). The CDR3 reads CASSLAGNQPQHF. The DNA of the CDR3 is TGTGCCAGCAGCTTGGCCGGCAATCAGCCCCAGCATTTT. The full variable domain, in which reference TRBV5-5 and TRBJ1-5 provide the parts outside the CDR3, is DAGVTQSPTHLIKTRGQQVTLRCSPISGHKSVSWYQQVLGQGPQFIFQYYEKEERGRGNFPDRFSARQFPNYSSELNVNALLLGDSALYLCASSLAGNQPQHFGDGTRLSIL.